This T cell receptor (beta chain) was retrieved from a study of blood T cell repertoires in COVID-19. About the study: Spain, Italy and the United States supplied samples that represented acute and convalescent COVID-19. In each case, the material was cDNA or gDNA derived from T cells, B-cell-depleted T cells, or PBMCs.

Looked up from germline, CDR1 is SGHNT and CDR2 is YYREEE (reference sequence). This CDR3 has 15 residues. V dropped 1 base and J dropped 3; count of bases not matched to a gene: 5. Per the authors' pipeline: Estimates of nucleated cell counts were drawn from the amplification of reference gene primers. Some clones are missing from TCRdb's copy, which holds only in-frame ones; the method was immunoSEQ multiplex PCR. That table is the source of V, J and clone size, and D and trimming were worked out from the DNA. Of 130,000 to 150,000 clones in the sample, 87% were seen once. Sequenced sample: peripheral blood. This receptor was taken from a woman aged 45-59 years with acute or convalescent COVID-19. This sequence joins TRBV5-4 and TRBJ2-3; TRBD1 agrees at 7 bases. The CDR3 loop reads CASSLRQGGTDTQYF. The CDR3 DNA sequence: TGTGCCAGCAGCTTGCGACAGGGTGGAACAGATACGCAGTATTTT.